These 32 T cell receptor beta chains share one sample of origin, sequenced in a study of tumor-infiltrating lymphocytes in localized non-small cell lung cancer. The data were produced by immunoSEQ multiplex PCR, yet TCRdb's version contains in-frame clones alone and is incomplete. The sample lists roughly 15,000 clones, 68% occurring once. Source material: uninvolved lung tissue not adjacent to the tumor. The source is a human donor with non-small cell lung cancer.

This chain uses TRBV5-4 with TRBJ2-3; D is possibly TRBD1 (6 bases). The V end was cut by 3 bases, the J end by 4 bases, with 15 bases between. This CDR3 has 15 amino acids. CDR1 is SGHNT, CDR2 YYREEE, per germline (reference sequence). This CDR3 is CASSWGDRPSDTQYF. CDR3 in DNA: TGTGCCAGCAGCTGGGGAGACAGGCCGTCAGATACGCAGTATTTT.

The chain employs TRBV11-2 and TRBJ2-6, with 7 bases that match TRBD1. J gave up 0 bases and V 3 bases, and 5 bases lay outside the gene matches. Germline assignment: CDR1 SGHAT and CDR2 FQNNGV. The CDR3 extends over 17 amino acids. The CDR3 loop is CASSFRTGDSGANVLTF. The CDR3 DNA sequence: TGTGCCAGCAGCTTTAGGACAGGAGACTCTGGGGCCAACGTCCTGACTTTC.

The chain is built from TRBV11-3 and TRBJ2-3; D perhaps matches TRBD1 (5 bases). The V gene lost 1 base and the J gene lost 9 bases, with 5 bases spanning the gap. CDR1 and CDR2 (germline): SGHNT, YENEEA. The CDR3 runs 11 residues. The CDR3 reads CASSLGQTQYF. In DNA, the CDR3 is TGTGCCAGCAGCTTAGGACAGACGCAGTATTTT. The full variable domain, completed using reference TRBV11-3 and TRBJ2-3, is EAGVVQSPRYKIIEKKQPVAFWCNPISGHNTLYWYLQNLGQGPELLIRYENEEAVDDSQLPKDRFSAERLKGVDSTLKIQPAELGDSAVYLCASSLGQTQYFGPGTRLTVL.

The V call is TRBV6-1, the J call TRBJ2-2; a possible D gene is TRBD1 (6 bases). CDR3 length equals 14 residues. From germline, CDR1 is MNHNS and CDR2 SASEGT. Trimming took off 5 bases at V and 3 bases at J, with 10 bases between the two ends. CDR3 sequence reads: CASSPNRDTGELFF. The CDR3 nucleotides read TGTGCCAGCAGTCCCAACAGGGACACCGGGGAGCTGTTTTTT.

The CDR3: CASSIGRTFNYGYTF. CDR3 nucleotide sequence: TGTGCCAGTAGTATAGGAAGGACCTTTAACTATGGCTACACCTTC. This chain uses TRBV19 with TRBJ1-2; D is unclear. Germline values: CDR1 LNHDA, CDR2 SQIVND (reference sequence). V lost 1 base and J 1 base, leaving 10 bases between the germline ends. The CDR3 is made up of 15 amino acids.

The chain employs TRBV7-2 and TRBJ2-1; D remains unclear. Germline CDR1 is SGHTA and CDR2 is FQGNSA. V was pared by 5 bases and J by 6 bases, with 5 bases between. The CDR3 spans 11 residues. The CDR3 spells CASSRFNEQFF. CDR3 nucleotides: TGTGCCAGCAGCCGATTCAATGAGCAGTTCTTC.

The rearrangement links TRBV25-1 to TRBJ2-3, with 8 bases fitting TRBD1. Germline CDR1 reads MGHDK; CDR2 reads SYGVNS. J was trimmed by 0 bases and V by 1 base; bases with no gene match: 3. There are 16 residues in the CDR3. The CDR3 is CASSEWGQDSTDTQYF. DNA for the CDR3: TGTGCCAGCAGTGAATGGGGACAGGATAGCACAGATACGCAGTATTTT.

The chain carries TRBV15 and TRBJ1-2; TRBD1 might be the D (5 bases). The germline V gene has CDR1 LNHNV and CDR2 YYDKDF (reference sequence). V was clipped by 2 bases and J by 3 bases, with 10 bases between them. This CDR3 contains 14 residues. CDR3 in amino acids: CATSRPGKDYGYTF. The CDR3 DNA is TGTGCCACCAGCAGACCAGGGAAGGACTATGGCTACACCTTC.

This clone was seen only once. The chain has TRBV15 and TRBJ2-5, with a possible D match to TRBD2 (5 bases). Trimming stripped 0 bases from V and 2 bases from J, with 10 bases between. The CDR3 is 15 amino acids. Germline CDR1 reads LNHNV; CDR2 reads YYDKDF (reference sequence). Written as DNA, the CDR3 is TGTGCCACCAGCAGAGAAAGAGGGTCTCAAGAGACCCAGTACTTC. This sequence encodes CATSRERGSQETQYF.

This clone came up a few times. The rearrangement links TRBV4-2 to TRBJ2-3, with 10 bases lining up with TRBD2. CDR1 is LGHNA and CDR2 is YNFKEQ in the germline V gene. The CDR3 consists of 15 residues. Trimming at V came to 2 bases and at J to 6 bases, leaving 5 bases not matched to a gene. The DNA of the CDR3 is TGTGCCAGCAGCCAACTAGCGGGGGAGGTGGATACGCAGTATTTT. It codes for CASSQLAGEVDTQYF.

The rearrangement joins TRBV6-6 to TRBJ1-1; unclear D gene. Germline CDR1 and CDR2: MNHNY and SVGAGI (reference sequence). The CDR3 loop spans 12 amino acids. V gave up 5 bases and J gave up 11 bases, with 15 bases separating them. CDR3 sequence (DNA): TGTGCCAGCAGTCCCTCCGAAGGTGGCGCTTTCTTT. Protein sequence: CASSPSEGGAFF.

The chain couples TRBV6-5 to TRBJ2-1; D gene uncertain. Trimming left V 6 bases short and J 0 bases short, with 12 bases between. The germline gives CDR1 MNHEY, CDR2 SVGAGI. This CDR3 contains 15 residues. The CDR3: CASRLDVISYNEQFF. CDR3 nucleotides: TGTGCCAGCAGGCTCGACGTGATCTCCTACAATGAGCAGTTCTTC.

Only a few counts were recorded for this clone. The rearrangement joins TRBV12-1 to TRBJ1-4; the table's TRBD1 call for D was not verified on the DNA. TRBV12-1 is recorded as a pseudogene. The CDR3 length is 17 residues. The CDR3 DNA follows: TGTGCCAGCGTCCAATCAGGGGACCTAATCCCCCATGAAAAACTGTTTTTT. As protein: CASVQSGDLIPHEKLFF.

The rearrangement links TRBV5-5 to TRBJ2-7; 8 nucleotides match TRBD1. The junction had 14 bases not matched to a gene; V was cut back by 2 bases and J by 7 bases. Germline V lookup: CDR1 SGHKS, CDR2 YYEKEE (reference sequence). CDR3 length: 16 amino acids. The CDR3 nucleotides read TGTGCCAGCAGCTTTGAAGTGGGTCAGGGGGCAAGGGAGCAGTACGTC. Its protein is CASSFEVGQGAREQYV.

This chain joins TRBV4-3 and TRBJ2-7; D might be TRBD2 (6 bases). This CDR3 spans 17 amino acids. Per the germline V gene, CDR1 is LGHNA and CDR2 is YSLEER. The V end was cut by 3 bases, the J end by 7 bases, with 25 bases between. Here the CDR3 DNA reads TGCGCCAGCAGCCATACTAGGGAAGGGGACTTCCCTTTAGAGCAGTACTTC. This gives the protein CASSHTREGDFPLEQYF.

This chain connects TRBV4-2 to TRBJ2-7; TRBD1 might be the D (6 bases). Trimming removed 1 base from V and 1 base from J, with 11 bases in between. The CDR3 loop spans 15 amino acids. The germline gives CDR1 LGHNA, CDR2 YNFKEQ. In DNA form, the CDR3 reads TGTGCCAGCAGCCAAGTGTCGACAGGTTCCTACGAGCAGTACTTC. Translation gives CASSQVSTGSYEQYF.

CDR3 region: CASSRGSDTSTDTQYF. The CDR3 coding sequence is TGTGCCAGCAGCCGAGGTTCGGACACTAGCACAGATACGCAGTATTTT. This chain connects TRBV7-9 to TRBJ2-3; weak D call: TRBD1 (5 bases). The CDR3 is made up of 16 amino acids. V lost 5 bases and J 0 bases, leaving 15 bases between the germline ends. Germline CDR1 SEHNR, CDR2 FQNEAQ (reference sequence).

This clone has only one observation. The rearrangement uses TRBV7-2 and TRBJ2-3; D uncertain. CDR3 size: 11 residues. Germline loops: CDR1 SGHTA, CDR2 FQGNSA. Trimming took off 0 bases at V and 5 bases at J, with 0 bases between the two ends. The CDR3 is CASSLADTQYF. The CDR3, as DNA: TGTGCCAGCAGCTTAGCAGATACGCAGTATTTT.

V gene TRBV6-5 combines with J gene TRBJ1-2; D might be TRBD1 (6 bases). V was shortened by 6 bases and J by 7 bases, with 12 bases between the two germline ends. Germline CDR1 MNHEY, CDR2 SVGAGI. The CDR3 is 12 residues long. CDR3 sequence: CASRLQGFGYTF. CDR3 bases: TGTGCCAGCAGACTACAGGGTTTTGGCTACACCTTC.

The chain carries TRBV19 and TRBJ1-2; 8 bases are a match to TRBD1. This CDR3 is built from 13 residues. CDR1 is LNHDA, CDR2 SQIVND, per germline (reference sequence). V lost 6 bases to trimming and J lost 4 bases; unmatched junction nucleotides: 4. Written as DNA, the CDR3 is TGTGCCAGTAGAACCACAGGGGGCTATGGCTACACCTTC. Protein sequence: CASRTTGGYGYTF.

V is TRBV2 and J is TRBJ2-3; 8 nucleotides match TRBD2. This CDR3 comprises 14 residues. Germline-derived CDR1 and CDR2 are SNHLY and FYNNEI. The V segment lost 5 bases and the J segment 0 bases; nucleotides outside the gene matches: 1. The DNA of the CDR3 is TGTGCCAGCAGTCGGGGGGGCAGCACAGATACGCAGTATTTT. Its protein is CASSRGGSTDTQYF.

The V gene is TRBV29-1, the J gene TRBJ2-7, with D unresolved. V was pared by 4 bases and J by 4 bases, with 11 bases between. CDR3 length equals 12 residues. Germline values: CDR1 SQVTM, CDR2 ANQGSEA. This CDR3 reads CSVVLVGYEQYF. The CDR3 nucleotides are TGCAGCGTTGTCTTGGTGGGATACGAGCAGTACTTC.

The chain is built from TRBV6-1 and TRBJ2-4; the match to TRBD2 covers 14 bases. Trimming at V came to 3 bases and at J to 8 bases, leaving 3 bases not matched to a gene. This CDR3 region has 15 residues. Per germline, CDR1 MNHNS and CDR2 SASEGT. In nucleotides, the CDR3 is TGTGCCAGCAGTGAGACTAGCGGGGGGGCCGACATTCAGTACTTC. It is translated as CASSETSGGADIQYF.

There are a few counts of this clone. The V gene is TRBV28, the J gene TRBJ2-7; TRBD1 agrees at 10 bases. The V segment lost 6 bases and the J segment 7 bases; nucleotides outside the gene matches: 12. This CDR3 is 15 amino acids long. Looked up from germline, CDR1 is MDHEN and CDR2 is SYDVKM. CDR3: CASSLTGTGVEEQYV. The DNA of the CDR3 is TGTGCCAGCAGCTTAACCGGGACAGGGGTGGAAGAGCAGTACGTC.

The chain couples TRBV9 to TRBJ1-5, with D possibly TRBD1 on 6 matching bases. The V and J ends lost 0 bases and 4 bases respectively, with 14 bases between them. This CDR3 contains 16 residues. CDR1 and CDR2 (germline): SGDLS, YYNGEE. The CDR3 protein is CASSVGAGENNQPQHF. DNA for the CDR3: TGTGCCAGCAGCGTAGGGGCAGGGGAAAATAATCAGCCCCAGCATTTT.

V and J are TRBV6-5 and TRBJ2-7, with D unresolved. Germline V gene lookup returns CDR1 MNHEY and CDR2 SVGAGI. The germline V and J ends were trimmed by 0 bases and 6 bases, with 12 bases remaining between them. CDR3 size: 14 residues. The CDR3 is CASSYSNGWGEQYF. The DNA of the CDR3 is TGTGCCAGCAGTTACTCTAATGGGTGGGGCGAGCAGTACTTC.

V and J are TRBV6-5 and TRBJ2-5; D gene ambiguous. With 6 bases removed from V and 4 bases from J, the gap between germline ends came to 15 bases. Germline values: CDR1 MNHEY, CDR2 SVGAGI. This CDR3 has 14 residues. CDR3 sequence reads: CASSSAMGRETQYF. The CDR3 bases are TGTGCCAGCAGCTCCGCTATGGGCAGAGAGACCCAGTACTTC.

In its sample, this clone was seen once. The chain employs TRBV6-5 and TRBJ1-4; the D gene is possibly TRBD1 (6 bases). V was pared by 0 bases and J by 8 bases, with 10 bases between. This CDR3 is 14 amino acids long. CDR1 and CDR2 from the germline V gene are MNHEY and SVGAGI. The CDR3 DNA is TGTGCCAGCAGTTACTCCCCAGGGGTCGAAAAACTGTTTTTT. This sequence encodes CASSYSPGVEKLFF.

The V gene is TRBV10-3, the J gene TRBJ1-4; 9 bases fit TRBD1. V shed 0 bases and J 10 bases; nucleotides not matched to a gene: 9. Germline V CDR1 and CDR2: ENHRY, SYGVKD. This CDR3 contains 16 residues. CDR3 amino acids: CAISESGGQGRRKLFF. The DNA for the CDR3 is TGTGCCATCAGTGAGTCGGGGGGACAGGGAAGGAGAAAACTGTTTTTT.

This chain uses TRBV13 with TRBJ2-7; 7 bases are a match to TRBD1. Trimming at V came to 3 bases and at J to 5 bases, leaving 7 bases not matched to a gene. Germline assignment: CDR1 PRHDT and CDR2 FYEKMQ (reference sequence). The CDR3 has 14 amino acids. CDR3 sequence reads: CASSLGRGLDEQYF. CDR3 nucleotide sequence: TGTGCCAGCAGCTTGGGAAGGGGGCTAGACGAGCAGTACTTC.

This chain connects TRBV5-1 to TRBJ2-7; D tentatively fits TRBD1 or TRBD2 (5 bases each). CDR1 is SGHRS and CDR2 is YFSETQ in the germline V gene. The CDR3 length is 14 residues. Trimming cost V 1 base and J 3 bases, with 11 bases left between them. This CDR3 reads CASSLRDGDYEQYF. CDR3 bases: TGCGCCAGCAGCTTGAGGGACGGGGACTACGAGCAGTACTTC.

V and J are TRBV4-3 and TRBJ2-3, with 12 bases matching TRBD2. This CDR3 contains 14 residues. Germline V CDR1 and CDR2: LGHNA, YSLEER. V lost 4 bases to trimming and J lost 12 bases; unmatched junction nucleotides: 8. In DNA, the CDR3 is TGCGCCAGCAGCCCTAGCGGGGGGGACTTTGGTCAGTATTTT. This gives the protein CASSPSGGDFGQYF.